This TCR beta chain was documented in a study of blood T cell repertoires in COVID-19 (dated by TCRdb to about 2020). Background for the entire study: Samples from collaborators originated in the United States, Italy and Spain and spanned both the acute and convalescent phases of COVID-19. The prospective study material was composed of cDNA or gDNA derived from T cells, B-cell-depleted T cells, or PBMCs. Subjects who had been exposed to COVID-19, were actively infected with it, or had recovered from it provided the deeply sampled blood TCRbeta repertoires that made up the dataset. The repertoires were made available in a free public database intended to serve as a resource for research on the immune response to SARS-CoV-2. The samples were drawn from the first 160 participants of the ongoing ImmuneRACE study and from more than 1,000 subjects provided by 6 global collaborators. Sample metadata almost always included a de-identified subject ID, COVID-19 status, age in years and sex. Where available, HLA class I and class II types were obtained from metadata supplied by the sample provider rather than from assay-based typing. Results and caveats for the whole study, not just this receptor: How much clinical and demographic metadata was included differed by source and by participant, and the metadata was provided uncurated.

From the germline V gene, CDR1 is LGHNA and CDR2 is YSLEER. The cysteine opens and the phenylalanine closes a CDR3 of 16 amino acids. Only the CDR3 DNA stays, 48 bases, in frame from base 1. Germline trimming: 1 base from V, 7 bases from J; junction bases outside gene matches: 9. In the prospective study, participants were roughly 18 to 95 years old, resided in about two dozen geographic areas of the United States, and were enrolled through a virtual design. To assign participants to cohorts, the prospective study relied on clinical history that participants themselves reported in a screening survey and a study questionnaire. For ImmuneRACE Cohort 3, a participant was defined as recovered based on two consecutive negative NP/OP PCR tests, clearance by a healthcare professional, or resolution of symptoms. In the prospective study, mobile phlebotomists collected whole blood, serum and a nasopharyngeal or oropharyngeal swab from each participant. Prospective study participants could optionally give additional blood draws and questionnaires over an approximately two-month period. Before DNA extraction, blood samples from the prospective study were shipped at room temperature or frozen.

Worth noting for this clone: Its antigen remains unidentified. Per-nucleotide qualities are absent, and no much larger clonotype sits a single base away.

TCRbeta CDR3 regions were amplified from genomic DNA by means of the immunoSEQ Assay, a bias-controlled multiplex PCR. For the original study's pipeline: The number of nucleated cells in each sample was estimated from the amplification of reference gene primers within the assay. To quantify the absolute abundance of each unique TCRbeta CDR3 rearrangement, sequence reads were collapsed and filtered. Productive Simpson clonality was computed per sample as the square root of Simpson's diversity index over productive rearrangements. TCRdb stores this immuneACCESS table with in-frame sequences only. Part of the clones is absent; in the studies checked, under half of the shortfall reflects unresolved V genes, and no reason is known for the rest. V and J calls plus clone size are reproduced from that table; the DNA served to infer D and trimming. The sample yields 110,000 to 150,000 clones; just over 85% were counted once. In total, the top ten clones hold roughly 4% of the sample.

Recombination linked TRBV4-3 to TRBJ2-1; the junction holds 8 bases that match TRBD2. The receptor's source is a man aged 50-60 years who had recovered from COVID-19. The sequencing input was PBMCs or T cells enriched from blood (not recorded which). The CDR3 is CASSQGGGGRHNEQFF. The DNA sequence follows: TGCGCCAGCAGCCAAGGGGGGGGCGGGAGGCATAATGAGCAGTTCTTC.